The next 30 T cell receptor beta chains were all read from a single sample in a study of vaccination and CD4 T cells after COVID-19. The treatment denotes: roughly 10-day PBMC culture with coronavirus spike peptide pools or control peptides (ViraFEST assay). An Oncomine TCR Beta short-read assay was used to sequence the DNA from cultured CD4+ T cells. TCRdb passed the PCR reads through MiXCR, listing each CDR3 protein once. The sample yields tens of thousands of distinct CDR3 sequences, about 51% seen once. Their specific antigens are unknown. Sequencing input: CD4+ T cells from blood, cultured in vitro. Receptors were obtained from a human donor who had recovered from COVID-19.

The count of this clonotype is one. DNA for the CDR3: TGTGCCAGCAGCTCCGCCGTAAGCGGGGGGACGCAGTTCTTC. Its protein product is CASSSAVSGGTQFF. This sequence joins TRBV7-2 and TRBJ2-1; 9 bases agree with TRBD2. Germline V CDR1 and CDR2: SGHTA, FQGNSA. This CDR3 is built from 14 residues. The trim removed 4 bases at V and 12 bases at J, leaving 10 bases unmatched.

In this sample, this clonotype turned up a few times. This chain links TRBV20-1 with TRBJ1-2, with 7 bases fitting TRBD1. After removal of 6 bases from V and 4 bases from J, the junction contained 8 bases not matched to a gene. Germline values: CDR1 DFQATT, CDR2 SNEGSKA (reference sequence). This CDR3 contains 13 residues. In DNA, the CDR3 is TGCAGTGCCAGACAGGGTGCCGTCTATGGCTACACCTTC. This encodes CSARQGAVYGYTF.

DNA of the CDR3: TGCAGTGCTAGGGCAATCCGGGACTACGCTCCACAAGAGACCCAGTACTTC. Its translation is CSARAIRDYAPQETQYF. The V gene is TRBV20-1, the J gene TRBJ2-5, with 7 nucleotides matching TRBD2. The CDR3 extends over 17 amino acids. Germline assignment: CDR1 DFQATT and CDR2 SNEGSKA (reference sequence). The V gene end was trimmed by 3 bases and the J gene end by 2 bases; junction bases not matched to a gene: 15.

V and J are TRBV19 and TRBJ1-1; D is uncertain. Germline lookup yields CDR1 LNHDA and CDR2 SQIVND (reference sequence). The germline V and J ends were trimmed by 3 bases and 5 bases, with 7 bases remaining between them. This CDR3 comprises 12 residues. This chain's CDR3 is CASSIGWTEAFF. The CDR3 nucleotides are TGTGCCAGTAGTATTGGCTGGACTGAAGCTTTCTTT.

V gene TRBV19 combines with J gene TRBJ2-1; TRBD1 matches 10 bases. This CDR3 contains 13 residues. The J segment lost 6 bases and the V segment lost 10 bases, leaving 6 bases of the junction unmatched. Germline values: CDR1 LNHDA, CDR2 SQIVND (reference sequence). CDR3 sequence reads: CATGRTGGNEQFF. CDR3 DNA: TGTGCCACCGGAAGGACAGGGGGCAATGAGCAGTTCTTC.

In its sample, this clonotype was seen a few times. The rearrangement uses TRBV12-1 and TRBJ1-1. TRBV12-1 is tagged as a pseudogene. This CDR3 is 11 amino acids long. Here the CDR3 reads CASSLSAEAFF. Written as DNA, the CDR3 is TGTGCCAGCAGCTTATCGGCTGAAGCTTTCTTT.

The chain is built from TRBV6-5 and TRBJ1-2; possibly TRBD1 for D (5 bases). The germline V gene has CDR1 MNHEY and CDR2 SVGAGI. Trimming removed 2 bases from V and 4 bases from J, with 17 bases in between. The CDR3 is 16 amino acids. The CDR3 loop reads CASSYMGVSELYGYTF. The DNA for the CDR3 is TGTGCCAGCAGTTACATGGGGGTCTCCGAGCTCTATGGCTACACCTTC.

This rearrangement joins TRBV10-3 to TRBJ2-7, with 10 bases that match TRBD1. This CDR3 contains 14 residues. Germline values: CDR1 ENHRY, CDR2 SYGVKD. Trimming took 7 bases from V and 3 from J; bases not matched to a gene: 6. The CDR3 here is CAITPGQGGYEQYF. Written as DNA, the CDR3 is TGTGCCATCACCCCCGGACAGGGGGGCTACGAGCAGTACTTC.

This sequence joins TRBV5-4 and TRBJ1-1; a possible D gene is TRBD1 (5 bases). From germline, CDR1 is SGHNT and CDR2 YYREEE (reference sequence). The CDR3 loop spans 14 amino acids. Between the trimmed V and J ends, which lost 2 bases and 1 base, there was a span of 9 bases. The CDR3 loop reads CASSFRVENTEAFF. The CDR3 DNA sequence: TGTGCCAGCAGCTTCAGGGTCGAGAACACTGAAGCTTTCTTT.

The rearrangement uses TRBV6-5 and TRBJ1-2; a weak D match, TRBD1 (5 bases). Germline CDR1 and CDR2: MNHEY and SVGAGI. Trimming stripped 2 bases from V and 1 base from J, with 11 bases between. The CDR3 spans 15 residues. CDR3 nucleotides: TGTGCCAGCAGTTACAGGGGATTGGATAACTATGGCTACACCTTC. Its translation is CASSYRGLDNYGYTF.

This clonotype has a handful of counts. V gene TRBV27 combines with J gene TRBJ1-6; tentative D call: TRBD1 (5 bases). Germline values: CDR1 MNHEY, CDR2 SMNVEV (reference sequence). V shed 6 bases and J shed 0 bases, with 9 bases lying between them. The CDR3 is 15 residues long. The CDR3, as DNA: TGTGCCAGCAGGGGGACGGGCTCCTATAATTCACCCCTCCACTTT. It yields the protein CASRGTGSYNSPLHF.

This sequence joins TRBV14 and TRBJ1-1, with TRBD1 matching 8 bases. With 5 bases clipped from V and 0 bases from J, the junction kept 2 bases outside the gene matches. The CDR3 covers 14 residues. Germline assignment: CDR1 SGHDN and CDR2 FVKESK. The CDR3 region is CASSWDRMNTEAFF. In nucleotides, the CDR3 is TGTGCCAGCAGCTGGGACAGGATGAACACTGAAGCTTTCTTT. Full variable domain (outside the CDR3, taken from reference TRBV14 and TRBJ1-1): EAGVTQFPSHSVIEKGQTVTLRCDPISGHDNLYWYRRVMGKEIKFLLHFVKESKQDESGMPNNRFLAERTGGTYSTLKVQPAELEDSGVYFCASSWDRMNTEAFFGQGTRLTVV.

This clonotype appeared a few times. This rearrangement joins TRBV5-4 to TRBJ2-3, with D possibly being TRBD2 (5 bases). CDR1 is SGHNT and CDR2 is YYREEE in the germline V gene (reference sequence). The germline V and J ends were trimmed by 1 base and 5 bases, with 11 bases remaining between them. The CDR3 extends over 14 amino acids. CDR3 sequence: CASSLLNSGDTQYF. The CDR3 nucleotides read TGTGCCAGCAGCTTGTTAAACAGCGGAGATACGCAGTATTTT.

This clonotype was detected a few times. The chain carries TRBV20-1 and TRBJ2-5, with 10 positions matching TRBD1. The trim removed 0 bases at V and 4 bases at J, leaving 5 bases unmatched. The CDR3 spans 15 residues. Looked up from germline, CDR1 is DFQATT and CDR2 is SNEGSKA (reference sequence). The CDR3 nucleotides are TGCAGTGCTAGAGATGCGGGACAGGGGAGAGAGACCCAGTACTTC. Amino acid sequence: CSARDAGQGRETQYF.

J is TRBJ2-3 and V is TRBV5-1; no firm D call. Per the germline V gene, CDR1 is SGHRS and CDR2 is YFSETQ. CDR3 length: 14 residues. V dropped 4 bases and J dropped 1 base, with 10 bases sitting between them. This CDR3 is CASSESRRTDTQYF. The CDR3 DNA is TGCGCCAGCAGCGAATCCCGGCGCACAGATACGCAGTATTTT.

The V and J genes are TRBV12-3 or TRBV12-4 and TRBJ2-1; D gene uncertain. V lost 3 bases to trimming and J lost 9 bases, with 6 bases between them. The CDR3 totals 11 residues. The CDR3 region is CASSFLSEQFF. The CDR3 DNA reads TGTGCCAGCAGTTTTTTGTCTGAGCAGTTCTTC.

This clonotype was picked up a small number of times. CDR3 loop: CASSEARQARRGGYTF. The CDR3 coding sequence is TGTGCCAGCAGTGAAGCGCGACAGGCCCGGCGGGGAGGCTACACCTTC. The V gene is TRBV6-1, the J gene TRBJ1-2, with a tentative D call TRBD1 (6 bases). In germline, CDR1 is MNHNS, CDR2 SASEGT. The CDR3 is 16 amino acids. Trimming left V 0 bases short and J 8 bases short, with 19 bases between.

The rearrangement uses TRBV7-9 and TRBJ1-2, with no clear D. CDR1 and CDR2 (germline): SEHNR, FQNEAQ (reference sequence). Trimming pared 1 base from V and 9 bases from J, leaving 18 bases between. The CDR3 has 15 residues. The CDR3 sequence is CASSLERVTRDRYTF. The CDR3 bases are TGTGCCAGCAGCTTAGAAAGGGTCACGAGGGATCGCTACACCTTC.

The chain has TRBV7-9 and TRBJ1-2; D not resolved. V was cut by 5 bases and J by 0 bases, with 13 bases left in between. Germline V lookup: CDR1 SEHNR, CDR2 FQNEAQ (reference sequence). The CDR3 consists of 15 residues. CDR3 DNA: TGTGCCAGCAGCCAAGGCCTCCTTACTAACTATGGCTACACCTTC. Encoded protein: CASSQGLLTNYGYTF.

This sequence joins TRBV18 and TRBJ2-2; possibly TRBD1 for D (6 bases). Germline CDR1 reads KGHSH; CDR2 reads LQKENI. The CDR3 is 16 residues long. V gave up 8 bases and J gave up 0 bases, with 16 bases separating them. The chain's CDR3 is CASVKGGATNTGELFF. DNA for the CDR3: TGTGCCAGCGTAAAAGGGGGAGCTACGAACACCGGGGAGCTGTTTTTT.

This chain joins TRBV28 and TRBJ2-4; D unclear. Trimming took off 4 bases at V and 0 bases at J, with 7 bases between the two ends. This CDR3 is built from 14 residues. Germline CDR1 and CDR2: MDHEN and SYDVKM. The CDR3 sequence: CASSYGLAKNIQYF. The DNA of the CDR3 is TGTGCCAGCAGTTACGGGCTAGCCAAAAACATTCAGTACTTC.

The chain carries TRBV30 and TRBJ1-2; D is unresolved. From germline, CDR1 is GTSNPN and CDR2 SVGIG (reference sequence). The CDR3 has 14 residues. V lost 0 bases to trimming and J lost 2 bases, with 10 bases between them. In DNA, the CDR3 is TGTGCCTGGAGTGTGCGGGATTTGAACTATGGCTACACCTTC. It yields the protein CAWSVRDLNYGYTF.

A few counts support this clonotype. The genes are TRBV7-2 and TRBJ2-1, with unresolved D. CDR3 length: 15 amino acids. Germline V gene sequence: CDR1 SGHTA, CDR2 FQGNSA. Trimming stripped 0 bases from V and 2 bases from J, with 8 bases between. The CDR3 loop reads CASSLAGIPYNEQFF. In DNA form, the CDR3 reads TGTGCCAGCAGCTTAGCGGGAATACCCTACAATGAGCAGTTCTTC.

This clonotype was picked up a small number of times. This chain uses TRBV20-1 with TRBJ2-5; 7 bases align to TRBD2. V shed 3 bases and J 5 bases; nucleotides not matched to a gene: 12. This CDR3 has 15 residues. Germline V gene data show CDR1 as DFQATT and CDR2 as SNEGSKA (reference sequence). The CDR3: CSASDSKLASETQYF. DNA for the CDR3: TGCAGTGCTAGTGATTCTAAACTAGCGTCGGAGACCCAGTACTTC.

The rearrangement uses TRBV19 and TRBJ1-5; 10 positions agree with TRBD1. The V and J ends lost 5 bases and 3 bases, in that order; junction bases with no gene match: 10. The CDR3 totals 17 residues. Per germline, CDR1 LNHDA and CDR2 SQIVND (reference sequence). The CDR3 spells CASSPGQGPRPNQPQHF. CDR3 nucleotides: TGTGCCAGTAGTCCGGGACAGGGGCCTCGTCCCAATCAGCCCCAGCATTTT.

CDR3 in DNA: TGTGCCAGCAGCGAGGACAGGGGGCGAGTGGCTCAGCCCCAGCATTTT. Encoded protein: CASSEDRGRVAQPQHF. This chain joins TRBV12-3 or TRBV12-4 and TRBJ1-5; 11 bases fit TRBD1. The CDR3 has 16 residues. Losses at the gene ends were 6 bases for V and 6 bases for J; bases not matched to a gene: 10.

The CDR3 sequence is CASRGDSPLHF. The CDR3 DNA is TGTGCCAGCAGGGGGGATTCACCCCTCCACTTT. The V and J genes are TRBV27 and TRBJ1-6, with a weak D call TRBD1 (5 bases). V was cut by 6 bases and J by 8 bases, with 5 bases left in between. The CDR3 is 11 residues long. Germline V gene data show CDR1 as MNHEY and CDR2 as SMNVEV (reference sequence).

The CDR3 loop reads CASSYVRKTGESTDTQYF. CDR3 DNA sequence: TGTGCCAGCAGTTACGTTCGAAAAACAGGGGAAAGCACAGATACGCAGTATTTT. The chain combines TRBV6-2 or TRBV6-3 with TRBJ2-3, with 7 bases that match TRBD1. V lost 2 bases to trimming and J lost 0 bases; unmatched junction nucleotides: 11. CDR3 length: 18 residues. Germline CDR1 is MNHEY and CDR2 is SVGEGT.

This clonotype was detected a few times. The J gene is TRBJ2-5, the V gene TRBV20-1, with 10 bases matching TRBD1. Germline V gene lookup returns CDR1 DFQATT and CDR2 SNEGSKA (reference sequence). This CDR3 contains 16 residues. J was trimmed by 2 bases and V by 5 bases; bases with no gene match: 11. The CDR3, as DNA: TGCAGTGCTGCCGGGACAGGGGCCGCCCGTCAAGAGACCCAGTACTTC. Protein product: CSAAGTGAARQETQYF.

This clonotype appeared a few times. V usage is TRBV6-1 and J usage is TRBJ2-7, with a tentative D call TRBD1 (6 bases). This CDR3 region has 12 residues. The germline gives CDR1 MNHNS, CDR2 SASEGT. V lost 11 bases to trimming and J lost 3 bases, with 14 bases between them. The CDR3 nucleotides are TGTGCCTTCCGGACAGACGGCTACGAGCAGTACTTC. It is translated as CAFRTDGYEQYF.